A selection of T cell receptor beta chains follows, all from one sample in a study of control samples from healthy donors and cancer patients. Sequencing used immunoSEQ multiplex PCR; TCRdb keeps in-frame clones, though not all of them. The sample contains about 110,000 clones, about nine tenths of which appear only once. Sequenced material: blood. The receptors derive from a human donor in good health. The donor label of this sample is uncertain. CDR3s include the opening cysteine and the closing phenylalanine or tryptophan. Each record gives: V gene, D gene, clone size, J gene, CDR3 protein, CDR3 DNA. A D gene is named only where the DNA matches it firmly. Rows give clone size only sometimes, using once, few, many, or a class for an expanded clone.

TRBV19	-	-	TRBJ1-6	CASSFNRVENSPLHF	TGTGCCAGTAGTTTCAACAGGGTGGAAAATTCACCCCTCCACTTT
TRBV27	-	-	TRBJ1-1	CASSSQGQDVAFF	TGTGCCAGCAGCTCTCAGGGGCAGGATGTAGCTTTCTTT
TRBV6-2/TRBV6-3	-	-	TRBJ1-5	CASSTGRYSNQPQHF	TGTGCCAGCAGTACAGGACGGTATAGCAATCAGCCCCAGCATTTT
TRBV5-1	-	-	TRBJ1-2	CASSFWSGSEGYTF	TGCGCCAGCAGCTTCTGGTCAGGGAGTGAAGGCTACACCTTC
TRBV10-1	-	-	TRBJ2-3	CASSPGLKGTDTQYF	TGCGCCAGCAGTCCGGGACTCAAGGGCACAGATACGCAGTATTTT
TRBV27	TRBD2	once	TRBJ2-2	CASSFAGGTGELFF	TGTGCCAGCAGTTTTGCGGGGGGCACCGGGGAGCTGTTTTTT
TRBV28	TRBD1	once	TRBJ1-3	CASSPAGTGTGNTIYF	TGTGCCAGCAGTCCAGCCGGGACAGGGACTGGAAACACCATATATTTT
TRBV11-2	TRBD1	-	TRBJ1-6	CASSPRDRSLSPLHF	TGTGCCAGCAGCCCTCGGGACAGGTCGTTATCACCCCTCCACTTT
TRBV7-2	TRBD1	-	TRBJ2-7	CASSLVGTGDSEQYF	TGTGCCAGCAGCTTAGTAGGGACAGGGGATAGCGAGCAGTACTTC
TRBV9	-	-	TRBJ2-5	CASSVDVLTETQYF	TGTGCCAGCAGCGTAGACGTCCTCACGGAGACCCAGTACTTC
TRBV3-1/TRBV3-2	-	-	TRBJ2-1	CASSQEERINEQFF	TGTGCCAGCAGCCAAGAGGAGCGGATCAATGAGCAGTTCTTC
TRBV19	-	-	TRBJ2-6	CASNSDRTIFSGANVLTF	TGTGCCAGTAATTCGGACAGGACTATTTTTTCTGGGGCCAACGTCCTGACTTTC
TRBV6-6	-	once	TRBJ1-5	CASSRQPQHF	TGTGCCAGCAGCCGACAGCCCCAGCATTTT
TRBV28	TRBD1	-	TRBJ2-3	CASSLLPSGQLTDTQYF	TGTGCCAGCAGTTTACTCCCCTCGGGACAGCTCACAGATACGCAGTATTTT
TRBV19	-	once	TRBJ1-4	CASSIDHVRPDEKLFF	TGTGCCAGTAGTATAGATCATGTCAGACCAGATGAAAAACTGTTTTTT
TRBV9	TRBD1	-	TRBJ1-5	CASDPTGELNQPQHF	TGTGCCAGCGACCCAACAGGGGAGCTAAATCAGCCCCAGCATTTT
TRBV5-1	TRBD1	-	TRBJ1-2	CASSQYYRGENYGYTF	TGCGCCAGCAGCCAATATTACAGGGGAGAGAACTATGGCTACACCTTC
TRBV2	-	-	TRBJ2-1	CASSDSHNEQFF	TGTGCCAGCAGTGACAGTCACAATGAGCAGTTCTTC
TRBV6-6	-	-	TRBJ1-2	CASSYLGASDYGYTF	TGTGCCAGCAGTTACTTAGGGGCGTCCGACTATGGCTACACCTTC
TRBV5-4	TRBD1	-	TRBJ2-7	CASSVDRVSEQYF	TGTGCCAGCAGCGTGGACAGGGTCAGCGAGCAGTACTTC